This T cell receptor beta chain was retrieved from a study of radiotherapy plus CTLA-4 blockade in lung cancer. Study-wide context: Objective responses were seen in 15% to 20% of patients, disease control in around 30%. General study results and limits: Response was reportedly best predicted by early blood T cell clone dynamics, with interferon-beta.

V dropped 5 bases and J dropped 7 bases, with 17 bases sitting between them. The CDR3 is 15 amino acids. Germline CDR1 MDHEN, CDR2 SYDVKM. Sequenced by immunoSEQ multiplex PCR; TCRdb stores in-frame clones only, minus some. The sample consists of some 92,000 clones, around 83% of them appearing once. Of note for this clone: Its cognate antigen is unknown.

Lung cancer patients with chemo-refractory metastatic non-small-cell disease were given focal radiation plus CTLA-4 blockade with ipilimumab. This sequence originates from a human donor with non-small cell lung cancer who had a partial response to radiotherapy plus ipilimumab. The specimen comprised peripheral blood, sampled from a patient treated with radiotherapy plus ipilimumab. This chain uses TRBV28 with TRBJ2-2; tentatively, D is TRBD1 (6 bases). The CDR3 sequence: CASSRARGSVGELFF. In DNA, the CDR3 is TGTGCCAGCAGTCGCGCCAGGGGATCGGTCGGGGAGCTGTTTTTT.